These 27 T cell receptor beta chains share one sample of origin, sequenced in a study of early T cells in non-severe SARS-CoV-2 infection. TCRdb reprocessed the 5' RACE reads with MiXCR, giving one entry per CDR3 protein. Among roughly 12,000 distinct CDR3 sequences listed, approximately 4.4% were seen once. The sample comprised whole blood. The receptors were gathered from an adult who was a healthcare worker with PCR-confirmed SARS-CoV-2 infection or an uninfected control (not recorded which).

This clonotype came up many times. This chain connects TRBV10-3 to TRBJ2-1; 7 bases line up with TRBD1. This CDR3 spans 13 amino acids. The junction had 10 bases not matched to a gene; V was cut back by 3 bases and J by 14 bases. Germline-derived CDR1 and CDR2 are ENHRY and SYGVKD. The CDR3 bases are TGTGCCATCAGTGAAAGAAACAGGGGTGGGGAGTTCTTC. This codes for CAISERNRGGEFF.

This clonotype is labeled medium-sized (0.01 to 0.1%). The chain joins TRBV9 to TRBJ2-1; TRBD1 is a possible D gene (5 bases). Germline CDR1 reads SGDLS; CDR2 reads YYNGEE. This CDR3 comprises 14 residues. With 0 bases removed from V and 8 bases from J, the gap between germline ends came to 12 bases. CDR3 sequence (DNA): TGTGCCAGCAGCGTAGGGGGCACCTTTGATGAGCAGTTCTTC. Translating it yields CASSVGGTFDEQFF.

This clonotype was seen at least ten times. The rearrangement joins TRBV20-1 to TRBJ2-3; the match to TRBD2 covers 11 bases. The germline gives CDR1 DFQATT, CDR2 SNEGSKA (reference sequence). CDR3 length: 16 amino acids. The J segment lost 6 bases and the V segment lost 5 bases, leaving 13 bases of the junction unmatched. This CDR3 reads CSAPQRTSGRVDTQYF. The CDR3 DNA follows: TGCAGTGCTCCCCAGAGGACTAGCGGGCGGGTGGATACGCAGTATTTT.

The table lists this clonotype with many counts. The chain links TRBV7-2 to TRBJ2-2; D not certain. Trimming pared 3 bases from V and 4 bases from J, leaving 9 bases between. Germline CDR1 and CDR2: SGHTA and FQGNSA. CDR3 length equals 14 residues. The DNA of the CDR3 is TGTGCCAGCAGCTTGCTACCTGGCACCGGGGAGCTGTTTTTT. It codes for CASSLLPGTGELFF.

This clonotype was found many times. This rearrangement joins TRBV27 to TRBJ1-1; D is ambiguous. Germline V gene sequence: CDR1 MNHEY, CDR2 SMNVEV (reference sequence). Trimming left V 2 bases short and J 1 base short, with 8 bases between. The CDR3 is made up of 14 amino acids. CDR3 bases: TGTGCCAGCAGTTTACAGAGACAGAACACTGAAGCTTTCTTT. It yields the protein CASSLQRQNTEAFF.

This clonotype was detected ten times or more. This sequence joins TRBV5-5 and TRBJ1-2; D ambiguous. Trimming left V 4 bases short and J 2 bases short, with 9 bases between. CDR3 length: 13 amino acids. In germline, CDR1 is SGHKS, CDR2 YYEKEE (reference sequence). As DNA, the CDR3 is TGTGCCAGCAGCCCTGAGGCGAACTATGGCTACACCTTC. It encodes CASSPEANYGYTF. Drawing the rest from reference TRBV5-5 and TRBJ1-2, the complete variable domain is DAGVTQSPTHLIKTRGQQVTLRCSPISGHKSVSWYQQVLGQGPQFIFQYYEKEERGRGNFPDRFSARQFPNYSSELNVNALLLGDSALYLCASSPEANYGYTFGSGTRLTVV.

This clonotype ranks as medium-sized (0.01 to 0.1%). The chain recombines TRBV20-1 with TRBJ1-2; a weak D match, TRBD1 (6 bases). CDR1 is DFQATT and CDR2 is SNEGSKA in the germline V gene (reference sequence). This CDR3 contains 13 residues. Trimming stripped 8 bases from V and 7 bases from J, with 20 bases between. The CDR3 bases are TGCAGTACCTCGACAGGTTCCGCGGGTGGCTACACCTTC. This gives the protein CSTSTGSAGGYTF.

This clonotype is classed as medium-sized. This rearrangement joins TRBV11-3 to TRBJ2-3, with D unclear. The CDR3 runs to 15 residues. The V gene's germline CDR1 is SGHNT and CDR2 YENEEA. V gave up 2 bases and J gave up 3 bases, with 12 bases separating them. This CDR3 reads CASSLFSSETDTQYF. The CDR3 DNA reads TGTGCCAGCAGCTTATTTTCTTCCGAAACAGATACGCAGTATTTT. The complete variable domain, with remaining parts taken from reference TRBV11-3 and TRBJ2-3, reads EAGVVQSPRYKIIEKKQPVAFWCNPISGHNTLYWYLQNLGQGPELLIRYENEEAVDDSQLPKDRFSAERLKGVDSTLKIQPAELGDSAVYLCASSLFSSETDTQYFGPGTRLTVL.

This sequence joins TRBV5-1 and TRBJ1-1, with D perhaps TRBD1 (5 bases). CDR1 SGHRS and CDR2 YFSETQ come from the germline V gene. Deletions cut 0 bases from V and 1 base from J, with 13 bases between. There are 16 residues in the CDR3. The DNA of the CDR3 is TGCGCCAGCAGCTTGGGGACACGAGGTGGGAACACTGAAGCTTTCTTT. Translated: CASSLGTRGGNTEAFF.

This clonotype was recorded a few times. The chain combines TRBV6-1 with TRBJ2-5; no clear D. The ends were cut back, 1 base at V and 3 bases at J, with 6 bases in the middle. This CDR3 is 13 amino acids long. Germline CDR1 MNHNS, CDR2 SASEGT. CDR3 in DNA: TGTGCCAGCAGTGAAGTTATCAAAGAGACCCAGTACTTC. This gives the protein CASSEVIKETQYF.

V gene TRBV11-3 combines with J gene TRBJ2-3, with D unclear. CDR3 size: 13 residues. V was cut by 3 bases and J by 3 bases, with 7 bases left in between. The V gene's germline CDR1 is SGHNT and CDR2 YENEEA. CDR3 amino acids: CASSFPGTDTQYF. The CDR3 DNA follows: TGTGCCAGCAGCTTCCCAGGTACAGATACGCAGTATTTT.

By frequency in the sample, this clonotype is medium-sized (0.01 to 0.1%). The chain uses TRBV11-2 and TRBJ2-5, with 8 bases that match TRBD1. With 3 bases clipped from V and 2 bases from J, the junction kept 8 bases outside the gene matches. The germline V gene has CDR1 SGHAT and CDR2 FQNNGV. This CDR3 has 16 residues. CDR3 loop: CASSFTGQGIQETQYF. The CDR3 nucleotides are TGTGCCAGCAGCTTTACTGGACAGGGAATACAAGAGACCCAGTACTTC.

This clonotype came up many times. V gene TRBV5-1 combines with J gene TRBJ1-4; a possible D gene is TRBD1 (6 bases). CDR1 and CDR2 (germline): SGHRS, YFSETQ. V lost 1 base and J 5 bases, leaving 12 bases between the germline ends. This CDR3 region has 15 residues. The CDR3 bases are TGCGCCAGCAGCTTGCAGGGGAGCCTAAATGAAAAACTGTTTTTT. Translating gives CASSLQGSLNEKLFF.

In its sample, this clonotype ranks as medium-sized. This chain links TRBV3-1 with TRBJ2-6; D remains unclear. Trimming shortened V by 6 bases and J by 0 bases, and 9 bases separated the two germline ends. Germline CDR1 LGHDT, CDR2 YNNKEL (reference sequence). This CDR3 contains 15 residues. For the CDR3, the DNA is TGTGCCAGCAGTCAAACTTACTCTGGGGCCAACGTCCTGACTTTC. Amino acids: CASSQTYSGANVLTF.

This clonotype was observed at least ten times. The chain recombines TRBV27 with TRBJ1-1; 9 bases line up with TRBD1. The CDR3 contains 12 residues. The ends lost 3 bases at V and 10 bases at J; junction bases unmatched: 3. Looked up from germline, CDR1 is MNHEY and CDR2 is SMNVEV (reference sequence). This chain's CDR3 is CASSFLGQGAFF. As DNA, the CDR3 is TGTGCCAGCAGTTTTTTGGGACAGGGAGCTTTCTTT.

Relative to its sample, this clonotype is medium-sized. V gene TRBV12-3 or TRBV12-4 combines with J gene TRBJ1-6; TRBD1 matches at 8 bases. V was clipped by 10 bases and J by 6 bases; unmatched bases: 8. This CDR3 region has 14 residues. CDR3 sequence reads: CAISGQEPNSPLHF. Written as DNA, the CDR3 is TGTGCCATCTCGGGACAGGAGCCTAATTCACCCCTCCACTTT.

Ten or more counts support this clonotype. CDR3 region: CASSPQENTEAFF. For the CDR3, the DNA is TGTGCCAGCAGCCCACAGGAGAACACTGAAGCTTTCTTT. The rearrangement joins TRBV7-7 to TRBJ1-1; weak D call: TRBD1 (5 bases). This CDR3 contains 13 residues. Trimming cost V 5 bases and J 1 base, with 8 bases left between them. The V gene's germline CDR1 is SSHAT and CDR2 FNYEAQ (reference sequence). The variable domain in full, with the rest retrieved from reference TRBV7-7 and TRBJ1-1, is GAGVSQSPRYKVTKRGQDVTLRCDPISSHATLYWYQQALGQGPEFLTYFNYEAQPDKSGLPSDRFSAERPEGSISTLTIQRTEQRDSAMYRCASSPQENTEAFFGQGTRLTVV.

This clonotype occurred many times. The chain has TRBV19 and TRBJ1-4; perhaps TRBD1 as D (5 bases). V lost 6 bases and J 4 bases, leaving 18 bases between the germline ends. CDR1 is LNHDA and CDR2 is SQIVND in the germline V gene (reference sequence). CDR3 length: 16 residues. The CDR3 loop reads CASSSGGDRGNEKLFF. Written as DNA, the CDR3 is TGTGCCAGTAGCAGCGGGGGGGATCGTGGTAATGAAAAACTGTTTTTT.

This clonotype occurred many times. This chain connects TRBV5-5 to TRBJ2-2; D gene uncertain. CDR3 length equals 16 residues. Germline V lookup: CDR1 SGHKS, CDR2 YYEKEE (reference sequence). The V end lost 0 bases, the J end lost 3 bases, and 12 bases lay between the germline ends. This chain's CDR3 is CASSLGAVQDTGELFF. CDR3 sequence (DNA): TGTGCCAGCAGCTTGGGGGCAGTACAAGACACCGGGGAGCTGTTTTTT.

This clonotype is labeled as medium-sized. The genes are TRBV5-1 and TRBJ1-2, with TRBD1 matching 8 bases. This CDR3 contains 14 residues. The trim removed 0 bases at V and 8 bases at J, leaving 6 bases unmatched. CDR1 SGHRS and CDR2 YFSETQ come from the germline V gene. In DNA, the CDR3 is TGCGCCAGCAGCTTGGAGGGACAGGTTGGCGGCTACACCTTC. Its translation: CASSLEGQVGGYTF.

This clonotype was seen repeatedly, ten times or more. The CDR3 nucleotides are TGTGCCAGCAATCCCCTCCAGCGGGGGGCTTTTAGCACAGATACGCAGTATTTT. It specifies CASNPLQRGAFSTDTQYF. V is TRBV6-2 or TRBV6-3 and J is TRBJ2-3; 9 bases fit TRBD2. The length of the CDR3 is 18 residues. The V gene end was trimmed by 7 bases and the J gene end by 0 bases; junction bases not matched to a gene: 14. The germline CDR1 and CDR2 sequences are MNHEY and SVGEGT.

This clonotype was detected ten times or more. The gene calls are TRBV29-1 and TRBJ2-3; 7 bases fit TRBD1. The germline gives CDR1 SQVTM, CDR2 ANQGSEA. V trimming: 7 bases; J trimming: 2 bases; junction bases outside the gene matches: 6. CDR3 size: 13 residues. The CDR3 is CSARTGPTDTQYF. The CDR3 DNA sequence: TGCAGCGCGAGGACAGGACCCACAGATACGCAGTATTTT.

Relative to its sample, this clonotype is medium-sized. This chain uses TRBV27 with TRBJ2-7, with 8 bases that match TRBD2. Trimming cost V 2 bases and J 3 bases; bases outside gene matches: 3. Per germline, CDR1 MNHEY and CDR2 SMNVEV (reference sequence). The CDR3 spans 14 residues. CDR3 loop: CASSLRGGHYEQYF. The CDR3 DNA is TGTGCCAGCAGTTTACGGGGGGGCCACTACGAGCAGTACTTC.

This chain connects TRBV10-2 to TRBJ1-1; D gene unclear. CDR3 length equals 13 residues. CDR1 and CDR2 (germline): WSHSY, SAAADI. V lost 4 bases to trimming and J lost 5 bases, with 11 bases between them. The DNA for the CDR3 is TGCGCCAGCAGTGCATGGGCAGAGACTGAAGCTTTCTTT. Translating gives CASSAWAETEAFF.

The sample holds many counts of this clonotype. V gene TRBV20-1 combines with J gene TRBJ2-5; no firm D call. Germline CDR1 DFQATT, CDR2 SNEGSKA (reference sequence). The germline V and J ends were trimmed by 6 bases and 4 bases, with 6 bases remaining between them. This CDR3 contains 10 residues. The DNA of the CDR3 is TGCAGTGCCGGTATAGAGACCCAGTACTTC. Protein product: CSAGIETQYF.

The chain employs TRBV12-5 and TRBJ1-4; maybe TRBD1 (6 bases). The CDR3 is 15 residues long. Germline V lookup: CDR1 LGHNT, CDR2 FRNRAP. The germline V and J ends were trimmed by 6 bases and 8 bases, with 19 bases remaining between them. Here the CDR3 reads CASGPTGNPGEKLFF. CDR3 DNA sequence: TGTGCTAGTGGACCCACAGGGAATCCGGGGGAAAAACTGTTTTTT.

This clonotype has a count of ten or more. This chain connects TRBV11-3 to TRBJ1-6; no clear D. The CDR3 totals 13 residues. The germline gives CDR1 SGHNT, CDR2 YENEEA. Trimming took off 0 bases at V and 6 bases at J, with 3 bases between the two ends. The CDR3 DNA sequence: TGTGCCAGCAGCTTAGAAAGTAATTCACCCCTCCACTTT. Its protein is CASSLESNSPLHF.